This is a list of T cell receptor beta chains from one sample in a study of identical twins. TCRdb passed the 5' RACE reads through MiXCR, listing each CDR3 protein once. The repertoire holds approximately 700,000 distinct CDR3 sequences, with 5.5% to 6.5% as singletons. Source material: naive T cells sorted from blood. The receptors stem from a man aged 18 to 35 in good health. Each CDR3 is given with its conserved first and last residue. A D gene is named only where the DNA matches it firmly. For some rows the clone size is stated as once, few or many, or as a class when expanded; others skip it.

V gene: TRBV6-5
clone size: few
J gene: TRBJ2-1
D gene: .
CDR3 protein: CASSFSGASPSYNEQFF
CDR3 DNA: TGTGCCAGCAGTTTCTCGGGCGCTAGCCCTAGCTACAATGAGCAGTTCTTC

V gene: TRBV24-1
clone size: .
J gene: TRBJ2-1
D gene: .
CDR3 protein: CATSLGRTVNEQFF
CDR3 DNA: TGTGCCACCAGCCTAGGCCGGACAGTCAATGAGCAGTTCTTC

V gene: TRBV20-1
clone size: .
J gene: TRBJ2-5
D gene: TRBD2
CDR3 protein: CSARLAAETQYF
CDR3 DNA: TGCAGTGCGAGACTAGCGGCAGAGACCCAGTACTTC

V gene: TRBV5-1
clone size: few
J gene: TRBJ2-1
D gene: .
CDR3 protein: CASVSSGGGFNEQFF
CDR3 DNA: TGCGCCAGCGTCTCATCAGGCGGAGGGTTCAATGAGCAGTTCTTC

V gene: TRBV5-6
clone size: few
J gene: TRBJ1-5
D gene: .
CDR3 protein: CASSLWTDDQPQHF
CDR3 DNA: TGTGCCAGCAGCTTGTGGACAGATGATCAGCCCCAGCATTTT

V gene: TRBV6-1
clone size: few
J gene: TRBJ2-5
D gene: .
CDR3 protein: CASKGSYQETQYF
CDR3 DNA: TGTGCCAGCAAAGGGAGTTACCAAGAGACCCAGTACTTC

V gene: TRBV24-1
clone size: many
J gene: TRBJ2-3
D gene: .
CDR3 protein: CATSDQTEDTQYF
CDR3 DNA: TGTGCCACCAGTGACCAGACGGAGGATACGCAGTATTTT

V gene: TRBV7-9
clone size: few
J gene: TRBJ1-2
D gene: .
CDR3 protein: CASSPETGFDYGYTF
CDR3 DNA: TGTGCCAGCAGCCCTGAAACAGGGTTCGACTATGGCTACACCTTC

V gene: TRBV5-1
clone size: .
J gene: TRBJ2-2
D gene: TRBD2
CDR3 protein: CASSRSGAGTGELFF
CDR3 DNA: TGCGCCAGCAGCAGAAGCGGAGCGGGGACCGGGGAGCTGTTTTTT

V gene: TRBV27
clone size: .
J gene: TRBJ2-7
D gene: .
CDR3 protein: CASSSQLVRIQEQYF
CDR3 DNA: TGTGCCAGCAGTTCACAATTAGTAAGGATCCAGGAGCAGTACTTC

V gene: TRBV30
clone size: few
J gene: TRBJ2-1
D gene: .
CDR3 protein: CAWSAPPTGRGFF
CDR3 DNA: TGTGCCTGGAGTGCGCCTCCTACAGGGAGGGGGTTCTTC

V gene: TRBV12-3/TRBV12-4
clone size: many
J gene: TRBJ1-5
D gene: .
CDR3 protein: CASSSGGQPQHF
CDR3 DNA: TGTGCCAGCAGTTCGGGGGGTCAGCCCCAGCATTTT

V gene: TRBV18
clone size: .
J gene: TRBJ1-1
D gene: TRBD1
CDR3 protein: CASSPQGQTNTEAFF
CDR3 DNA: TGTGCCAGCTCACCACAGGGACAGACGAACACTGAAGCTTTCTTT

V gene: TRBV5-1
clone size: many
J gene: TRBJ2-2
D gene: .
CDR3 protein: CASSLDSPGELFF
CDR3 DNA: TGCGCCAGCAGCTTGGATTCCCCCGGGGAGCTGTTTTTT

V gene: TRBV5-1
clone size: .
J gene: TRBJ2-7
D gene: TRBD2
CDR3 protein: CASSFGGESYEQYF
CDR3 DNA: TGCGCCAGCAGCTTCGGGGGGGAATCCTACGAGCAGTACTTC

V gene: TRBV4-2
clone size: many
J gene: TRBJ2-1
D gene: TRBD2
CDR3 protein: CASSQAGGTYNEQFF
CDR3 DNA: TGTGCCAGCAGCCAAGCGGGGGGTACCTACAATGAGCAGTTCTTC

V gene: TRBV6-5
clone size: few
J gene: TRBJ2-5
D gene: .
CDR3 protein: CASSYPLGGVEETQYF
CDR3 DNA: TGTGCCAGCAGTTACCCCCTCGGGGGAGTGGAAGAGACCCAGTACTTC

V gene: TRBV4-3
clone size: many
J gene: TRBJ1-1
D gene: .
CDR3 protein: CASSQDWVYDTEAFF
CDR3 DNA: TGCGCCAGCAGCCAAGATTGGGTTTATGACACTGAAGCTTTCTTT

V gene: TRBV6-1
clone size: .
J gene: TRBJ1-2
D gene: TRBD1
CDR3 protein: CATNRDRGYGYTF
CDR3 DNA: TGTGCCACTAACCGGGACAGGGGATATGGCTACACCTTC

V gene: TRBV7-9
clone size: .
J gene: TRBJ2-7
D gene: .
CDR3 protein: CASSSQGPYEQYF
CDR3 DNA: TGTGCCAGCAGCTCGCAGGGCCCCTACGAGCAGTACTTC

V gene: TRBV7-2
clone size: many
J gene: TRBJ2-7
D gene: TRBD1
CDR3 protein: CASSGRDRETFYEQYF
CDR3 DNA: TGTGCCAGCAGCGGGAGAGACAGGGAAACGTTCTACGAGCAGTACTTC

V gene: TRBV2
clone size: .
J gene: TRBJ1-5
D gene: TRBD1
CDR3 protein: CASSEGQGSNQPQHF
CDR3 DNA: TGTGCCAGCAGTGAGGGACAGGGGTCCAATCAGCCCCAGCATTTT

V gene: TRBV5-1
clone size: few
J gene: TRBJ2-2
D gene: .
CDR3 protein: CASRGDWNGNTGELFF
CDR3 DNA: TGCGCCAGCAGGGGAGACTGGAACGGGAACACCGGGGAGCTGTTTTTT

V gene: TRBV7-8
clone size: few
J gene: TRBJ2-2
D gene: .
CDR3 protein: CASSLVPEGRNTGELFF
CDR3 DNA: TGTGCCAGCAGCTTAGTCCCGGAGGGCCGCAACACCGGGGAGCTGTTTTTT

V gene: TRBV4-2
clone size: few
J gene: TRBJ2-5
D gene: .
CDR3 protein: CASSQDWAIERETQYF
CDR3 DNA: TGTGCCAGCAGCCAAGATTGGGCTATCGAACGGGAGACCCAGTACTTC

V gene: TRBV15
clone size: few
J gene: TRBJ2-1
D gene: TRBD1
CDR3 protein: CATETGTVYNEQFF
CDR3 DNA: TGTGCCACAGAAACCGGGACAGTCTACAATGAGCAGTTCTTC

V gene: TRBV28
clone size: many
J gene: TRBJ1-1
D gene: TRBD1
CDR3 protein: CASSLTGMYTEAFF
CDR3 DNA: TGTGCCAGCAGTTTGACAGGGATGTACACTGAAGCTTTCTTT

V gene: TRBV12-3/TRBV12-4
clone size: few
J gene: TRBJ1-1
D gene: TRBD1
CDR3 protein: CASSWTGAEAFF
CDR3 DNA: TGTGCCAGCAGTTGGACAGGGGCTGAAGCTTTCTTT

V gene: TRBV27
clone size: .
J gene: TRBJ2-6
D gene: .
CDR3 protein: CASSLLPGPGDVLTF
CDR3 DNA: TGTGCCAGCAGTTTGCTGCCCGGGCCTGGGGACGTCCTGACTTTC

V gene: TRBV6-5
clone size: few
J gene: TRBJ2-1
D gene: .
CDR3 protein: CASSYYREYNEQFF
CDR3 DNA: TGTGCCAGCAGTTATTACAGGGAATACAATGAGCAGTTCTTC

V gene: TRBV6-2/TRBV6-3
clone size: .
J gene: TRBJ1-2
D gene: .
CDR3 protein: CAGRRRLPNYGYTF
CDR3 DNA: TGTGCCGGCAGGAGGAGGCTTCCTAACTATGGCTACACCTTC

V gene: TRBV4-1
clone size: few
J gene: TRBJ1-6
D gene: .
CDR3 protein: CASSQDTGIGNSPLHF
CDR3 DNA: TGCGCCAGCAGCCAAGATACAGGGATAGGTAATTCACCCCTCCACTTT

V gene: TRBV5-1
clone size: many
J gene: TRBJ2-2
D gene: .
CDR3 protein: CASSLVQNTGELFF
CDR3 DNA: TGCGCCAGCAGCTTGGTTCAGAACACCGGGGAGCTGTTTTTT

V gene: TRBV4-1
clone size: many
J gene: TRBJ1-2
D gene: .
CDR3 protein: CASSQWTEGYGYTF
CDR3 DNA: TGCGCCAGCAGCCAATGGACAGAAGGCTATGGCTACACCTTC

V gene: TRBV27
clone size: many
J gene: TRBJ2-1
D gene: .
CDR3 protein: CASSSRGREQFF
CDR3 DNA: TGTGCCAGCAGTAGCCGAGGCAGGGAGCAGTTCTTC

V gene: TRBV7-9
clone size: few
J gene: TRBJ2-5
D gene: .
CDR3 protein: CASSLPDGGQETQYF
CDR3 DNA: TGTGCCAGCAGCTTACCAGACGGAGGCCAAGAGACCCAGTACTTC

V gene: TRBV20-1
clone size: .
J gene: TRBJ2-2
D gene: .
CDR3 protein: CSAVTLDRANTGELFF
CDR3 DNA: TGCAGTGCCGTGACACTCGACAGAGCGAACACCGGGGAGCTGTTTTTT

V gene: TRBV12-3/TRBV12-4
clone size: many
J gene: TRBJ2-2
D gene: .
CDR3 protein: CASRVGVRGNTGELFF
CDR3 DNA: TGTGCCAGCAGGGTAGGGGTGCGGGGGAACACCGGGGAGCTGTTTTTT

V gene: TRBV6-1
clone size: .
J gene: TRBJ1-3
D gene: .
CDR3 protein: CASSEALRGTIYF
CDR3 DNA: TGTGCCAGCAGTGAAGCGCTCCGGGGGACCATATATTTT

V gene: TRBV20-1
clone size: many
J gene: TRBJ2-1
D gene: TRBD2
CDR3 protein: CSARDRLAALRQFF
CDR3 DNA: TGCAGTGCTAGAGATAGACTAGCGGCGCTCCGGCAGTTCTTC

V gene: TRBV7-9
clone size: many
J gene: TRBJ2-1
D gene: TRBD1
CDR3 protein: CASSPRQGSYNEQFF
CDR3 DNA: TGTGCCAGCAGTCCCCGACAGGGCTCCTACAATGAGCAGTTCTTC

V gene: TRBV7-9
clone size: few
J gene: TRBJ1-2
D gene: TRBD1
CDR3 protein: CASSPSGTGGNSYGYTF
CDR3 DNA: TGTGCCAGCAGCCCTAGCGGCACAGGGGGCAACAGCTATGGCTACACCTTC